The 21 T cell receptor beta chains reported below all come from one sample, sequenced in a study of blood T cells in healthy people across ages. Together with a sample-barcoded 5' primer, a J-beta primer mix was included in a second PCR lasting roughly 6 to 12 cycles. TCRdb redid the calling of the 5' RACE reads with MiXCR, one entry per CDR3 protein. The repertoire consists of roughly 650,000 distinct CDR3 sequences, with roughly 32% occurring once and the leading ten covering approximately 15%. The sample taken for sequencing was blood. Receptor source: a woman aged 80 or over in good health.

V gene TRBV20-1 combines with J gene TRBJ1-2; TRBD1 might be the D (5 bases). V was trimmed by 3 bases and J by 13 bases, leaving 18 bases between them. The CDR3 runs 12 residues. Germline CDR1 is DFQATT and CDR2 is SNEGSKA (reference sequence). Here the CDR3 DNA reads TGCAGTGCTAGGGGTGGGGGGATCGACTGCACCTTC. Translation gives CSARGGGIDCTF.

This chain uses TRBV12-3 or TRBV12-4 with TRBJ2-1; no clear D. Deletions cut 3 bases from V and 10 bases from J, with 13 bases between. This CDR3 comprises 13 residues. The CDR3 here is CASSFSDPPEQFF. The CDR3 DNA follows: TGTGCCAGCAGTTTTTCGGACCCCCCCGAGCAGTTCTTC.

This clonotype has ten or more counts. CDR3 nucleotides: TGTGCCATCAGTGAGTCGGACTGGGGGGGTAGTCCCCAGCATTTT. Translating it yields CAISESDWGGSPQHF. The chain links TRBV10-3 to TRBJ1-5, with D possibly being TRBD1 (5 bases). Germline V gene data show CDR1 as ENHRY and CDR2 as SYGVKD. Trimming left V 0 bases short and J 10 bases short, with 16 bases between. The CDR3 sequence is 15 residues long.

CDR3 residues: CAIRQGLGREQYF. The CDR3 nucleotides read TGTGCCATCAGACAGGGTTTGGGTCGCGAGCAGTACTTC. The chain uses TRBV10-3 and TRBJ2-5; D is possibly TRBD1 (6 bases). Near its end, the DNA agrees better with TRBJ2-7, so the J call may be wrong. The CDR3 is made up of 13 amino acids. Germline CDR1 reads ENHRY; CDR2 reads SYGVKD.

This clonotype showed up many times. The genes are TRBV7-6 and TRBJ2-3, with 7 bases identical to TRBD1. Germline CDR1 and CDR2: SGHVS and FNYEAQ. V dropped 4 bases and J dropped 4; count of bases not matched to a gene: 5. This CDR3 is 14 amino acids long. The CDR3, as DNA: TGTGCCAGCAGCTCGGCAGGGGGATCAGATACGCAGTATTTT. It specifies CASSSAGGSDTQYF.

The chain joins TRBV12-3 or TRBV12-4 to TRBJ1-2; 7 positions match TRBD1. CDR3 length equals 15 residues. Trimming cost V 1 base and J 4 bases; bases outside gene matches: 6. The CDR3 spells CASSLGNPGGYGYTF. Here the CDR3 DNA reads TGTGCCAGCAGTTTAGGGAATCCAGGGGGCTATGGCTACACCTTC.

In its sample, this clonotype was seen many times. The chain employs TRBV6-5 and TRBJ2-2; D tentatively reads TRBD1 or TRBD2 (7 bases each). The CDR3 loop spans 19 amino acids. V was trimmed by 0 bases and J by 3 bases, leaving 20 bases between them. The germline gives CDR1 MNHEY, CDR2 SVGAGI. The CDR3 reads CASSYSGSGGVGDTGELFF. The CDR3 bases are TGTGCCAGCAGTTACTCCGGGTCAGGGGGGGTAGGCGACACCGGGGAGCTGTTTTTT.

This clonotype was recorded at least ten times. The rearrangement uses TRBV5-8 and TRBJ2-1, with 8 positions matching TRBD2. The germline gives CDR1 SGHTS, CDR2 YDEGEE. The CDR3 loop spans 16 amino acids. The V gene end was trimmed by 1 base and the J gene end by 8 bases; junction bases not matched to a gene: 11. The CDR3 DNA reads TGTGCCAGCAGCTTGTGGGAAACGGCGGGGGGCGATGAGCAGTTCTTC. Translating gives CASSLWETAGGDEQFF.

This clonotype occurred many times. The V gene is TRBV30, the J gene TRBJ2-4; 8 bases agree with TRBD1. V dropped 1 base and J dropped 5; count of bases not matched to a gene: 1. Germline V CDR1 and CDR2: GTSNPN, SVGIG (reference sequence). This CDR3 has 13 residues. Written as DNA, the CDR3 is TGTGCCTGGAGTGCAGGGGGCCAAAACATTCAGTACTTC. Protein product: CAWSAGGQNIQYF.

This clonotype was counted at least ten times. For the CDR3, the DNA is TGTGCCAGCAGCGGGGACGGAGATACGCAGTATTTT. This gives the protein CASSGDGDTQYF. J is TRBJ2-3 and V is TRBV2; either TRBD1 or TRBD2 may fit D (5 bases each). With 6 bases removed from V and 5 bases from J, the gap between germline ends came to 9 bases. The CDR3 has 12 residues. Germline loops: CDR1 SNHLY, CDR2 FYNNEI.

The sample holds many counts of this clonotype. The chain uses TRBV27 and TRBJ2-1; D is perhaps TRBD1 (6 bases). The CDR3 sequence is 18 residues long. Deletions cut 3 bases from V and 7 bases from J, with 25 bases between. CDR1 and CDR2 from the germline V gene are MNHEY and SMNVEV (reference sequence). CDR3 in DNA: TGTGCCAGCAGTTTTGGGGGCTTGGCAGGGTCCCTTGGGAATGAGCAGTTCTTC. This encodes CASSFGGLAGSLGNEQFF.

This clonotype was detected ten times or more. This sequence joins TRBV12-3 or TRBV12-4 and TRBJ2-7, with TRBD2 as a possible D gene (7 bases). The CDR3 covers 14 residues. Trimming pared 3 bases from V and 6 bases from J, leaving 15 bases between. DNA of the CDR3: TGTGCCAGCAGTTTTGGGGGGGGCAGGGGCGAGCAGTACTTC. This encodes CASSFGGGRGEQYF.

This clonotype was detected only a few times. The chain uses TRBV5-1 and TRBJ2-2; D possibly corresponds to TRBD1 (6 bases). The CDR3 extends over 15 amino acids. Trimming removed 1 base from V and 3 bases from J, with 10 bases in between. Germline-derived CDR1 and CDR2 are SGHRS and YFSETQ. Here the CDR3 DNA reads TGCGCCAGCAGCTTGAGGACAGTGGACACCGGGGAGCTGTTTTTT. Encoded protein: CASSLRTVDTGELFF.

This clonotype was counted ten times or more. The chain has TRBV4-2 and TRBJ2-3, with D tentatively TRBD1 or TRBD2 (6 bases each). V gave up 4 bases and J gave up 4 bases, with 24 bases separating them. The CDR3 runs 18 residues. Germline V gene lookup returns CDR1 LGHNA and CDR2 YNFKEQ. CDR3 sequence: CASSPTHLTGTGADTQYF. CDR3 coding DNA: TGTGCCAGCAGCCCAACGCACCTAACAGGGACGGGGGCAGATACGCAGTATTTT.

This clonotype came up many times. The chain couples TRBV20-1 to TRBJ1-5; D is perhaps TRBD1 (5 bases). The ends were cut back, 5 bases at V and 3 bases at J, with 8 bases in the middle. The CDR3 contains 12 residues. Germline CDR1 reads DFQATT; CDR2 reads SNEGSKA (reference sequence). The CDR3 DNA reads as TGCAGTGCTCAGGACATCAATCAGCCCCAGCATTTT. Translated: CSAQDINQPQHF.

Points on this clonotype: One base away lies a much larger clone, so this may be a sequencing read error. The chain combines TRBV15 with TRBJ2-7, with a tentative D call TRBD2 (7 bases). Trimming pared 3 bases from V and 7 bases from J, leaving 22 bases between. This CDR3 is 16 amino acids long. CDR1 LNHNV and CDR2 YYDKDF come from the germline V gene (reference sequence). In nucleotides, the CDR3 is TGTGCCACCAGCAGGAAAACGGGGGGCCTGTCCAATGAGCAGTACTTC. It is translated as CATSRKTGGLSNEQYF.

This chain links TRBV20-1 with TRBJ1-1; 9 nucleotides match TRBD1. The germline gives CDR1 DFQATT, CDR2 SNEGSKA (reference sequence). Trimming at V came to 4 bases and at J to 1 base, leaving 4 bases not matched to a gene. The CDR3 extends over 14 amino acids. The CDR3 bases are TGCAGTGCTAACCGGGACAGGGCGAACACTGAAGCTTTCTTT. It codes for CSANRDRANTEAFF.

Written as DNA, the CDR3 is TGTGCCAGCAGCTCAACCAGGGGTGCCGCAGATACGCAGTATTTT. Its protein product is CASSSTRGAADTQYF. The rearrangement links TRBV7-2 to TRBJ2-3; TRBD1 is a possible D gene (6 bases). Trimming took 4 bases from V and 4 from J, leaving 15 bases between them. The length of the CDR3 is 15 residues. Germline CDR1 is SGHTA and CDR2 is FQGNSA.

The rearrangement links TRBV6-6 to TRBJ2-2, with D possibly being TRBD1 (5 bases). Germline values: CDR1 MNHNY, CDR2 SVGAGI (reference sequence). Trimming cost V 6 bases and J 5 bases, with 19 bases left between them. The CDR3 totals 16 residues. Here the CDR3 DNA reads TGTGCCAGCAGCGATACAGGTCTGCGTCGGACCGGGGAGCTGTTTTTT. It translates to CASSDTGLRRTGELFF.

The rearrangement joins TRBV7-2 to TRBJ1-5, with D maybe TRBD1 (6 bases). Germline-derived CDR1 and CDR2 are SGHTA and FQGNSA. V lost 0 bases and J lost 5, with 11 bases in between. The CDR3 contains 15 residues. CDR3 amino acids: CASSLAQGPYQPQHF. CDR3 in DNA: TGTGCCAGCAGCTTAGCGCAGGGGCCTTATCAGCCCCAGCATTTT.

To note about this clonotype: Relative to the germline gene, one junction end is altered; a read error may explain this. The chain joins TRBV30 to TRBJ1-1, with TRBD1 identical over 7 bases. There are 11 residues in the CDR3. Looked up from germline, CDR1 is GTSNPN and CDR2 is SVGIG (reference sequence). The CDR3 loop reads CACQGGTETFF. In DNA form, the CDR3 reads TGTGCCTGTCAGGGGGGAACTGAAACTTTCTTT.